This T cell receptor (beta chain) was recovered during a study of T cells in Graves' hyperthyroidism and ophthalmopathy. The ends were cut back, 6 bases at V and 2 bases at J, with 26 bases in the middle. The length of the CDR3 is 18 residues. Researchers amplified the TCR beta CDR3 regions from RNA transcripts. The HTBI set primed first-round TCR CDR3 RT-PCR. TCRdb independently ran MiXCR on the multiplex PCR reads; one entry per CDR3 protein. The sample contains hundreds of thousands of distinct CDR3 sequences, around 15% of which appear only once. Study-level results: The model made its ophthalmopathy prediction, and onset followed a median around 6.5 months later.

Ten or more counts support this clonotype. Its matching antigen is unknown. The specimen sequenced was blood. The clonotype was recovered from a woman aged 18-29 years with Graves' hyperthyroidism. The chain couples TRBV12-3 or TRBV12-4 to TRBJ2-7; tentatively, D is TRBD2 (6 bases). CDR3: CASSNARGLLTPTYEQYF. Written as DNA, the CDR3 is TGTGCCAGCAGCAACGCCCGGGGACTCCTGACCCCGACCTACGAGCAGTACTTC.